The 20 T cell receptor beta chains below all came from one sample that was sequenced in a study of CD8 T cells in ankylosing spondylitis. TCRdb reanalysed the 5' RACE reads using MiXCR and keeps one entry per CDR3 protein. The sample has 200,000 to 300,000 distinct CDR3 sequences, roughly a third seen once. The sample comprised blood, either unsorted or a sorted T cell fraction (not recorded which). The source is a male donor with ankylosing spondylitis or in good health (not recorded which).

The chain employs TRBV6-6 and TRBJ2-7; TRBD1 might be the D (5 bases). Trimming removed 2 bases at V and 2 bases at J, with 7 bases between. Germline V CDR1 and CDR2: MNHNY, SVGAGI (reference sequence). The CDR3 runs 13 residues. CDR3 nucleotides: TGTGCCAGCAGTTACGACAGAACCTACGAGCAGTACTTC. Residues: CASSYDRTYEQYF.

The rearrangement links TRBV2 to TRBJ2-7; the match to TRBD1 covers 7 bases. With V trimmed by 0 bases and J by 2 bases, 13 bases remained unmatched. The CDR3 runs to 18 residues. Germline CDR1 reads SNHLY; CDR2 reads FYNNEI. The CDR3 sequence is CASSEASPRQGRTYEQYF. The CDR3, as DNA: TGTGCCAGCAGTGAAGCGTCCCCTAGACAGGGAAGAACCTACGAGCAGTACTTC. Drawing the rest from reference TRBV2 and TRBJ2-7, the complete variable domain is EPEVTQTPSHQVTQMGQEVILRCVPISNHLYFYWYRQILGQKVEFLVSFYNNEISEKSEIFDDQFSVERPDGSNFTLKIRSTKLEDSAMYFCASSEASPRQGRTYEQYFGPGTRLTVT.

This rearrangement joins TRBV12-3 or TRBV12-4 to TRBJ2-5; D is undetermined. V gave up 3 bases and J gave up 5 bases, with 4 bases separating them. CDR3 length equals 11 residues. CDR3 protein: CASSFEETQYF. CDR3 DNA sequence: TGTGCCAGCAGTTTTGAGGAGACCCAGTACTTC.

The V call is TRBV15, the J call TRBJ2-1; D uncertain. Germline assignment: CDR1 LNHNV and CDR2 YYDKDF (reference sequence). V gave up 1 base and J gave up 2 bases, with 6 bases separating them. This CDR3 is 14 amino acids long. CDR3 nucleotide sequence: TGTGCCACCAGCAGAGGACCAACCTACAATGAGCAGTTCTTC. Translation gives CATSRGPTYNEQFF. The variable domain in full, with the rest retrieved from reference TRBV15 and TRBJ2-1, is DAMVIQNPRYQVTQFGKPVTLSCSQTLNHNVMYWYQQKSSQAPKLLFHYYDKDFNNEADTPDNFQSRRPNTSFCFLDIRSPGLGDTAMYLCATSRGPTYNEQFFGPGTRLTVL.

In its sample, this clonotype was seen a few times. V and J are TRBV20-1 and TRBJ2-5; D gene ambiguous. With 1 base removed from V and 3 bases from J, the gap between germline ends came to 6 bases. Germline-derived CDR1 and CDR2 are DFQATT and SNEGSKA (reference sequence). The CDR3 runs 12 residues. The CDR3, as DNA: TGCAGTGCTAGAGGGAAAAAAGAGACCCAGTACTTC. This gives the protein CSARGKKETQYF.

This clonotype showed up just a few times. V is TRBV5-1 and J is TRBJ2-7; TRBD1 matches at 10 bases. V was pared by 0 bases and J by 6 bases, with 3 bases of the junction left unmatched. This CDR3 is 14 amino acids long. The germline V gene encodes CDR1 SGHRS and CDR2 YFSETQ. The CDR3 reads CASSLGGTGAEQYF. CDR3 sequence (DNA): TGCGCCAGCAGCTTGGGAGGGACAGGGGCCGAGCAGTACTTC.

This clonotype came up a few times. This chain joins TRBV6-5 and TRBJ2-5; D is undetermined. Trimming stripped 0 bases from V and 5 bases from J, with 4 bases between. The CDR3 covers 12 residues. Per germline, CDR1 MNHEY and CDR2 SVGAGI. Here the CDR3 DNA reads TGTGCCAGCAGTTACTCGCATGAGACCCAGTACTTC. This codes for CASSYSHETQYF.

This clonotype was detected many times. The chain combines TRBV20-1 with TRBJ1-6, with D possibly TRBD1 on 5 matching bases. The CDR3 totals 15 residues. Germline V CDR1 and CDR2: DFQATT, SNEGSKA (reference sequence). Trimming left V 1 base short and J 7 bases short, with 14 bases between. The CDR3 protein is CSARVGGEGNSPLHF. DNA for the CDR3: TGCAGTGCTAGAGTGGGAGGAGAGGGGAATTCACCCCTCCACTTT.

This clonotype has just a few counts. CDR3 sequence (DNA): TGCAGTGCTACCAGACAGGGGGGGAACACTGAAGCTTTCTTT. Protein sequence: CSATRQGGNTEAFF. The chain couples TRBV20-1 to TRBJ1-1; 9 bases match TRBD1. With 4 bases clipped from V and 1 base from J, the junction kept 4 bases outside the gene matches. This CDR3 has 14 amino acids. Per the germline V gene, CDR1 is DFQATT and CDR2 is SNEGSKA (reference sequence).

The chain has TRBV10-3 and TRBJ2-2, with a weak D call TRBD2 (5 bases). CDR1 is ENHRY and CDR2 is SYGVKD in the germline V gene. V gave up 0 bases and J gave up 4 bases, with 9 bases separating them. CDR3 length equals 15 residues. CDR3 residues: CAISESSGSTGELFF. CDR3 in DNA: TGTGCCATCAGTGAGTCGTCGGGGAGCACCGGGGAGCTGTTTTTT.

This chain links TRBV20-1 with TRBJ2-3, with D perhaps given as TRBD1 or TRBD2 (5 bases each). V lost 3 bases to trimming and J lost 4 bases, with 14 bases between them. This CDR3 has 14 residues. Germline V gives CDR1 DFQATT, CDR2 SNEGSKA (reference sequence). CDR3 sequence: CSARKGNGADTQYF. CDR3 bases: TGCAGTGCTAGGAAGGGGAACGGGGCAGATACGCAGTATTTT.

Written as DNA, the CDR3 is TGTGCCAGCAGGGGATTTGCCACCGGGGAGCTGTTTTTT. Amino acid sequence: CASRGFATGELFF. The gene calls are TRBV6-1 and TRBJ2-2; D is uncertain. Germline lookup yields CDR1 MNHNS and CDR2 SASEGT. V lost 6 bases, J lost 4 bases, and 9 bases lay in between. The CDR3 contains 13 residues.

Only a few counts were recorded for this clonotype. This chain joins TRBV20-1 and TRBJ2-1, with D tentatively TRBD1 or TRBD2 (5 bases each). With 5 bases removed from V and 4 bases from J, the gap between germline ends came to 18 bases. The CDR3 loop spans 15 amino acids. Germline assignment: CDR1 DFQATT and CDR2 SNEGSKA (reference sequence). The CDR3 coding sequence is TGCAGTGCTCACGACCGAGGGACGGTTTACAATGAGCAGTTCTTC. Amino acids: CSAHDRGTVYNEQFF.

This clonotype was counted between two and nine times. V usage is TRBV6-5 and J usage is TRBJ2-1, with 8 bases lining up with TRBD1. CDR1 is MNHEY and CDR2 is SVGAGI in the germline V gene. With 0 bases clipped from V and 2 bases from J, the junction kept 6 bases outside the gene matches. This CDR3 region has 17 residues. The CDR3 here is CASSYSMAGGAYNEQFF. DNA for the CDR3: TGTGCCAGCAGTTACTCGATGGCAGGGGGCGCCTACAATGAGCAGTTCTTC.

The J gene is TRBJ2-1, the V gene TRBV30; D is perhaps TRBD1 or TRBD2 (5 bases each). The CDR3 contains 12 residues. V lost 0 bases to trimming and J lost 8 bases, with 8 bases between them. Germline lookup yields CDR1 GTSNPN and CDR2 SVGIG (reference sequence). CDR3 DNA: TGTGCCTGGAGTGTACTGGGGGATGAGCAGTTCTTC. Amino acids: CAWSVLGDEQFF.

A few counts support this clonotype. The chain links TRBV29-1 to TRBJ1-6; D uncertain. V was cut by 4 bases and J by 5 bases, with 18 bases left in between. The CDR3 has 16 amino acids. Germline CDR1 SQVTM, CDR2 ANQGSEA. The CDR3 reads CSVGKPVPDHNSPLHF. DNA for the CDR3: TGCAGCGTTGGGAAGCCGGTCCCGGACCATAATTCACCCCTCCACTTT.

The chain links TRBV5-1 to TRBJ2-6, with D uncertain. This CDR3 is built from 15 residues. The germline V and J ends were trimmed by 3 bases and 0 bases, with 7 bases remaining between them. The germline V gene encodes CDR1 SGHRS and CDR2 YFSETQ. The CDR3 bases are TGCGCCAGCAGCTCGGTTACCTCTGGGGCCAACGTCCTGACTTTC. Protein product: CASSSVTSGANVLTF.

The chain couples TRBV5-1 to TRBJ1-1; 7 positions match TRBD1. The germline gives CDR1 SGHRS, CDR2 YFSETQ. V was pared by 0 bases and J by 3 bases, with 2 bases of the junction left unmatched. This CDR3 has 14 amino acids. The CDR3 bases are TGCGCCAGCAGCTTGGCGGGACAGCACACTGAAGCTTTCTTT. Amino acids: CASSLAGQHTEAFF.

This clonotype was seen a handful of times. Here the CDR3 reads CASSQRDRENTIYF. The CDR3 DNA follows: TGTGCCAGCAGCCAAAGGGACAGGGAGAACACCATATATTTT. The V call is TRBV4-2, the J call TRBJ1-3, with TRBD1 matching 9 bases. Germline-derived CDR1 and CDR2 are LGHNA and YNFKEQ. The CDR3 runs to 14 residues. After removal of 2 bases from V and 7 bases from J, the junction contained 3 bases not matched to a gene.

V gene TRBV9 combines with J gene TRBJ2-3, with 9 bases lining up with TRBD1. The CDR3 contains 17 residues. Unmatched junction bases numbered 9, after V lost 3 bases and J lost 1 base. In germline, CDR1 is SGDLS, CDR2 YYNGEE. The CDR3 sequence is CASSAWTGEGGTDTQYF. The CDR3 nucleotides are TGTGCCAGCAGCGCCTGGACAGGGGAAGGTGGCACAGATACGCAGTATTTT.